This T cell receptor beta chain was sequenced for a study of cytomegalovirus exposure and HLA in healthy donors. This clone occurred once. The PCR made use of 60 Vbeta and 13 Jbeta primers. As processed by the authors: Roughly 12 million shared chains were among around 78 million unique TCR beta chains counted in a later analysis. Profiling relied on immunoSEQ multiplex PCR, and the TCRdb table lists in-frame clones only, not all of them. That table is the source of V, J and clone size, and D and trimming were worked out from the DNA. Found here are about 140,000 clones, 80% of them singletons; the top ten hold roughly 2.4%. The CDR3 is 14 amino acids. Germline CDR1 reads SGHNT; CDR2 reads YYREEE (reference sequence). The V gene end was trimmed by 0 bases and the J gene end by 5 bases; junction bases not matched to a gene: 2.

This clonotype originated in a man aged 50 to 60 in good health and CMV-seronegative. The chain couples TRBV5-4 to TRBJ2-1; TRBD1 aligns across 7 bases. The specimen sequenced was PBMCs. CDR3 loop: CASSLGGTDNEQFF. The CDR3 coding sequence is TGTGCCAGCAGCTTGGGGGGGACAGACAATGAGCAGTTCTTC.